What follows are 16 T cell receptor beta chains derived from one specimen sequenced in a study of cytomegalovirus exposure and HLA in healthy donors. The primer mix had 60 Vbeta and 13 Jbeta primers. Libraries were prepared by immunoSEQ multiplex PCR; TCRdb keeps only in-frame clonotypes and omits some of them. The data contain 75,000 to 90,000 clones, approximately 79% of them seen just once; the ten biggest clones take up around a fifth. Input material: PBMCs. These receptors all stem from a woman aged 40 to 50 in good health and CMV-seropositive.

V gene TRBV25-1 combines with J gene TRBJ2-5; D perhaps matches TRBD2 (6 bases). Looked up from germline, CDR1 is MGHDK and CDR2 is SYGVNS. With 4 bases removed from V and 2 bases from J, the gap between germline ends came to 14 bases. The CDR3 runs to 15 residues. CDR3 nucleotide sequence: TGTGCCAGCAGTGTCCCGGGGAGGTGGCAAGAGACCCAGTACTTC. As protein: CASSVPGRWQETQYF.

J is TRBJ1-3 and V is TRBV7-9; D remains ambiguous. V was shortened by 2 bases and J by 0 bases, with 8 bases between the two germline ends. Germline V lookup: CDR1 SEHNR, CDR2 FQNEAQ (reference sequence). The CDR3 totals 15 residues. CDR3 sequence (DNA): TGTGCCAGCAGCTTACTGTCCTCCTCTGGAAACACCATATATTTT. Protein product: CASSLLSSSGNTIYF.

The V gene is TRBV19, the J gene TRBJ2-2; TRBD2 agrees at 12 bases. The length of the CDR3 is 15 residues. The junction had 5 bases not matched to a gene; V was cut back by 7 bases and J by 5 bases. Per germline, CDR1 LNHDA and CDR2 SQIVND (reference sequence). This chain's CDR3 is CASTRLAGETGELFF. In DNA form, the CDR3 reads TGTGCCAGTACCCGACTAGCGGGAGAGACCGGGGAGCTGTTTTTT.

The CDR3 DNA follows: TGCGCCAGCAGCTGGGGACTAGCGGGAAAGGATGAGCAGTTCTTC. Its protein product is CASSWGLAGKDEQFF. V and J are TRBV5-1 and TRBJ2-1; 13 bases map to TRBD2. The CDR3 spans 15 residues. The germline V gene encodes CDR1 SGHRS and CDR2 YFSETQ. J gave up 8 bases and V 3 bases, and 5 bases lay outside the gene matches.

This clone was picked up a small number of times. The chain has TRBV6-5 and TRBJ1-2, with unresolved D. The V end lost 2 bases, the J end lost 6 bases, and 10 bases lay between the germline ends. From germline, CDR1 is MNHEY and CDR2 SVGAGI. This CDR3 is built from 13 residues. The CDR3 spells CASSYRERNGYTF. CDR3 DNA sequence: TGTGCCAGCAGTTACAGGGAGAGAAATGGCTACACCTTC.

This clone came up once. The rearrangement links TRBV29-1 to TRBJ1-1; tentatively, D is TRBD1 (6 bases). The CDR3 totals 15 residues. The V end lost 6 bases, the J end lost 5 bases, and 22 bases lay between the germline ends. CDR1 and CDR2 from the germline V gene are SQVTM and ANQGSEA. CDR3 DNA: TGCAGCGTCGCCGGTCACAACAGGGCTGGTACTGAAGCTTTCTTT. Encoded protein: CSVAGHNRAGTEAFF. The full variable domain, in which reference TRBV29-1 and TRBJ1-1 provide the parts outside the CDR3, is SAVISQKPSRDICQRGTSLTIQCQVDSQVTMMFWYRQQPGQSLTLIATANQGSEATYESGFVIDKFPISRPNLTFSTLTVSNMSPEDSSIYLCSVAGHNRAGTEAFFGQGTRLTVV.

V and J are TRBV5-1 and TRBJ2-1; D is uncertain. The CDR3 totals 12 residues. V was clipped by 2 bases and J by 7 bases, with 7 bases between them. CDR1 is SGHRS and CDR2 is YFSETQ in the germline V gene. As DNA, the CDR3 is TGCGCCAGCAGCTTTTTCCGGAATGAGCAGTTCTTC. Translated, it gives CASSFFRNEQFF.

This clone has only a few counts. The J gene is TRBJ1-6, the V gene TRBV27; D perhaps matches TRBD1 (5 bases). The CDR3 loop spans 17 amino acids. Per the germline V gene, CDR1 is MNHEY and CDR2 is SMNVEV (reference sequence). Trimming cost V 3 bases and J 5 bases, with 17 bases left between them. CDR3 loop: CASSFIFGGSDNSPLHF. As DNA, the CDR3 is TGTGCCAGCAGTTTTATCTTCGGGGGTTCGGATAATTCACCCCTCCACTTT.

This clone was recorded once. The rearrangement joins TRBV2 to TRBJ2-1; 13 nucleotides align to TRBD2. The germline CDR1 and CDR2 sequences are SNHLY and FYNNEI. V dropped 7 bases and J dropped 6; count of bases not matched to a gene: 21. The CDR3 runs to 20 residues. CDR3 coding DNA: TGTGCCAGCATCCAGCGTACTCTAGGACTAGCGGGAGAAGAGGGCAATGAGCAGTTCTTC. It is translated as CASIQRTLGLAGEEGNEQFF. Full variable domain (outside the CDR3, taken from reference TRBV2 and TRBJ2-1): EPEVTQTPSHQVTQMGQEVILRCVPISNHLYFYWYRQILGQKVEFLVSFYNNEISEKSEIFDDQFSVERPDGSNFTLKIRSTKLEDSAMYFCASIQRTLGLAGEEGNEQFFGPGTRLTVL.

This clone has a single count. The chain is built from TRBV28 and TRBJ2-7, with a possible D match to TRBD2 (6 bases). CDR1 is MDHEN, CDR2 SYDVKM, per germline. This CDR3 is built from 16 residues. The V end lost 5 bases, the J end lost 2 bases, and 19 bases lay between the germline ends. The CDR3 spells CASSTASAGKAYEQYF. CDR3 nucleotide sequence: TGTGCCAGCAGTACCGCATCAGCGGGCAAGGCCTACGAGCAGTACTTC.

This rearrangement joins TRBV2 to TRBJ2-5; D perhaps matches TRBD2 (5 bases). CDR1 and CDR2 (germline): SNHLY, FYNNEI. V was shortened by 4 bases and J by 0 bases, with 9 bases between the two germline ends. The CDR3 spans 14 residues. The CDR3 reads CASSGRRNQETQYF. In nucleotides, the CDR3 is TGTGCCAGCAGTGGTCGGAGGAACCAAGAGACCCAGTACTTC.

CDR3 sequence (DNA): TGCACCAGCAGCTTACAAGGCTACACCTTC. Translating it yields CTSSLQGYTF. The rearrangement links TRBV1 to TRBJ1-2; no DNA check was done on the table's D call, TRBD1. TRBV1 is a pseudogene. This CDR3 spans 10 amino acids.

The genes are TRBV27 and TRBJ2-6; D might be TRBD1 (6 bases). The CDR3 sequence is 17 residues long. Per the germline V gene, CDR1 is MNHEY and CDR2 is SMNVEV (reference sequence). Trimming pared 2 bases from V and 1 base from J, leaving 12 bases between. CDR3 nucleotide sequence: TGTGCCAGCAGTTTAGGGAACAGGGCTTCTGGGGCCAACGTCCTGACTTTC. Translated: CASSLGNRASGANVLTF.

J is TRBJ2-5 and V is TRBV7-9; a weak D match, TRBD1 (5 bases). This CDR3 is built from 15 residues. Germline V gene data show CDR1 as SEHNR and CDR2 as FQNEAQ (reference sequence). The V end lost 2 bases, the J end lost 1 base, and 11 bases lay between the germline ends. The chain's CDR3 is CASSLSGQLQETQYF. The CDR3 DNA follows: TGTGCCAGCAGCTTATCTGGACAACTCCAAGAGACCCAGTACTTC.

J is TRBJ1-5 and V is TRBV5-1, with no clear D. The CDR3 has 15 amino acids. V shed 4 bases and J shed 3 bases, with 14 bases lying between them. The germline CDR1 and CDR2 sequences are SGHRS and YFSETQ. DNA for the CDR3: TGCGCCAGCAGCCTCTCCCCGAACAACAATCAGCCCCAGCATTTT. Amino acids: CASSLSPNNNQPQHF.

The chain recombines TRBV30 with TRBJ1-2; no firm D call. V lost 3 bases, J lost 3 bases, and 8 bases lay in between. Germline assignment: CDR1 GTSNPN and CDR2 SVGIG (reference sequence). The CDR3 is made up of 12 amino acids. The CDR3 DNA follows: TGTGCCTGGAGAGCGAGGGACTATGGCTACACCTTC. It yields the protein CAWRARDYGYTF.